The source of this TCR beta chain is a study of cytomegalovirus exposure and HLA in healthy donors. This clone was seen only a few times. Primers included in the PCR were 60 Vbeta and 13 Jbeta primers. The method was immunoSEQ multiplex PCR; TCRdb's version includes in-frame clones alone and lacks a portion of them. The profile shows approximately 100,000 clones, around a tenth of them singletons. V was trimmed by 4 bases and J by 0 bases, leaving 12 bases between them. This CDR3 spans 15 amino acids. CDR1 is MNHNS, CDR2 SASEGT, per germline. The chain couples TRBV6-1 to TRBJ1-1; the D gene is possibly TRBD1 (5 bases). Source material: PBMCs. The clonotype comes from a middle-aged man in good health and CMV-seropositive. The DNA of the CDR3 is TGTGCCAGCAGTGTTACAGGCCTGATGAACACTGAAGCTTTCTTT. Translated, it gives CASSVTGLMNTEAFF.